This is a list of T cell receptor beta chains from one sample in a study of blood T cell repertoires in COVID-19. Sequencing was performed with immunoSEQ multiplex PCR; in TCRdb, only in-frame clones are kept and a portion is missing. The data show approximately 280,000 clones, 75% to 90% seen once. The sequenced material came from peripheral blood. The receptors come from a woman younger than 45 who had recovered from COVID-19. Each CDR3 is given with its conserved first and last residue. The order of the fields is J gene, V gene, clone size, D gene, CDR3 protein, CDR3 DNA. The D gene is left open where the match is weak. Clone size is given for some rows only: seen once, a few or many times, or a class if the clone is expanded.

TRBJ2-5,TRBV5-1,.,.,CASSVQETQYF,TGCGCCAGCAGCGTACAAGAGACCCAGTACTTC
TRBJ1-3,TRBV5-1,.,.,CASSLDGSVGNTIYF,TGCGCCAGCAGCTTGGATGGCAGTGTGGGAAACACCATATATTTT
TRBJ1-6,TRBV4-1,medium-sized,.,CASSPYTDQDSPLHF,TGCGCCAGCAGCCCCTATACCGACCAGGATTCACCCCTCCACTTT
TRBJ2-7,TRBV29-1,few,.,CSVEVGGGYEQYF,TGCAGCGTTGAAGTAGGCGGCGGCTACGAGCAGTACTTC
TRBJ2-7,TRBV11-2,few,.,CASSLGAPRLANSYEQYF,TGTGCCAGCAGCTTAGGGGCCCCTCGGCTAGCGAACTCCTACGAGCAGTACTTC
TRBJ2-3,TRBV11-2,.,.,CASSLWRDTQYF,TGTGCCAGCAGCTTATGGAGGGATACGCAGTATTTT
TRBJ1-5,TRBV4-1,.,TRBD1,CASSRTGADQPQHF,TGCGCCAGCAGCCGTACAGGGGCTGATCAGCCCCAGCATTTT
TRBJ1-1,TRBV5-4,few,TRBD1,CASSSGDRALEAFF,TGTGCCAGCAGCTCCGGCGACAGGGCACTTGAAGCTTTCTTT
TRBJ1-2,TRBV7-6,.,.,CASSLNRADGYTF,TGTGCCAGCAGCTTAAACAGGGCTGACGGCTACACCTTC
TRBJ2-7,TRBV19,.,.,CASSRGYEQYF,TGTGCCAGTTCCAGGGGCTACGAGCAGTACTTC
TRBJ2-7,TRBV5-8,.,TRBD2,CASSISSGLTYEQYF,TGTGCCAGCAGCATATCTAGCGGGCTTACCTACGAGCAGTACTTC
TRBJ1-1,TRBV6-5,.,.,CASLTGLNTEAFF,TGTGCCAGCCTTACAGGGTTGAACACTGAAGCTTTCTTT
TRBJ2-7,TRBV6-6,once,.,CASNNGGSHYEQYF,TGTGCCAGCAATAATGGGGGGAGCCACTACGAGCAGTACTTC
TRBJ2-2,TRBV7-9,.,TRBD1,CASSSMDRDRGDGELFF,TGTGCCAGCAGCTCAATGGACCGGGACAGGGGTGACGGGGAGCTGTTTTTT
TRBJ1-6,TRBV2,.,TRBD1,CASRRDSNSPLHF,TGTGCCAGCAGACGGGACAGTAATTCACCCCTCCACTTT
TRBJ2-3,TRBV30,.,.,CAWSPGAGMDTQYF,TGTGCCTGGAGTCCGGGTGCGGGGATGGATACGCAGTATTTT
TRBJ1-5,TRBV4-3,.,.,CASSVSREGNQPQHF,TGCGCCAGCAGCGTTAGCAGGGAAGGCAATCAGCCCCAGCATTTT
TRBJ2-5,TRBV9,.,.,CASSVVPWTGGGIQETQYF,TGTGCCAGCAGCGTAGTCCCCTGGACGGGGGGCGGAATACAAGAGACCCAGTACTTC
TRBJ2-5,TRBV27,.,.,CASSFKETQYF,TGTGCCAGCAGTTTCAAAGAGACCCAGTACTTC
TRBJ2-7,TRBV5-4,.,.,CASSSRGAGASRYEQYF,TGTGCCAGCAGCTCTCGGGGAGCAGGGGCGAGCCGCTACGAGCAGTACTTC
TRBJ1-3,TRBV15,.,TRBD1,CATSLDRGGNTIYF,TGTGCCACCAGCCTAGACAGGGGTGGAAACACCATATATTTT
TRBJ2-2,TRBV5-1,.,TRBD2,CASSLGGLEIPGELFF,TGCGCCAGCAGCTTGGGGGGACTAGAGATCCCCGGGGAGCTGTTTTTT
TRBJ2-3,TRBV12-3/TRBV12-4,.,.,CASSLPFTDTQYF,TGTGCCAGCAGTCTCCCCTTCACAGATACGCAGTATTTT
TRBJ2-1,TRBV11-3,.,.,CASSLTWGGHNEQFF,TGTGCCAGCAGCCTCACCTGGGGCGGCCACAATGAGCAGTTCTTC
TRBJ1-2,TRBV30,.,.,CANHMGADGGYTF,TGTGCCAACCACATGGGGGCAGATGGAGGCTACACCTTC
TRBJ2-3,TRBV27,.,.,CASSFSPDTQYF,TGTGCCAGCAGTTTTAGCCCAGATACGCAGTATTTT